This TCR beta chain stems from a study of T cells in Graves' hyperthyroidism and ophthalmopathy. In the study overall: Pretreatment peripheral blood was obtained at initial diagnosis. Overall study results and limits: Expanded thyroid clonotypes (above 0.001) were mostly also found in blood.

Amplification yielded TCR beta CDR3 regions, with RNA transcripts as the source. Carried out on the TCR CDR3, a first-round RT-PCR used the HTBI primer set. TCRdb re-analysed the multiplex PCR reads in MiXCR, keeping a single row per CDR3 protein. This sample has under 200,000 distinct CDR3 sequences, with about 9.4% found just once. As regards this clonotype: The antigen is unknown. This may be a read error, as it is one base from a much larger clone.

The V gene's germline CDR1 is SGHVS and CDR2 FNYEAQ. With V trimmed by 0 bases and J by 10 bases, 10 bases remained unmatched. CDR3 length equals 16 residues. This clonotype originated in a woman aged 18-29 years with Graves' hyperthyroidism that later progressed to Graves' ophthalmopathy. Sequenced sample: blood. J is TRBJ1-1 and V is TRBV7-6, with 11 bases aligning to TRBD1. The CDR3 nucleotides read TGTGCCAGCAGCTTAGCGGTTGGACAGGGGGCGGCTGGAGCTTTCTTT. As protein: CASSLAVGQGAAGAFF.